The 3 T cell receptor beta chains reported below all come from one sample, sequenced in a study of T cells after yellow fever vaccination. Via MiXCR, TCRdb re-called the 5' RACE reads, giving one row per CDR3 protein. The sample has under 600,000 distinct CDR3 sequences; roughly 12% are singletons. This material consisted of PBMCs, taken on the day of the yellow fever booster vaccination. These TCRs come from a young man who received the YFV17D yellow fever vaccine.

The chain uses TRBV28 and TRBJ2-5, with unresolved D. CDR3 length: 17 residues. Germline CDR1 and CDR2: MDHEN and SYDVKM. Trimming took off 2 bases at V and 5 bases at J, with 21 bases between the two ends. The CDR3, as DNA: TGTGCCAGCAGTTTAGAGCCGGGCCCATTTTCCGGGGAGACCCAGTACTTC. It encodes CASSLEPGPFSGETQYF.

This clonotype was counted a few times. The chain combines TRBV12-3 or TRBV12-4 with TRBJ2-7; 7 bases fit TRBD1. The length of the CDR3 is 16 residues. V lost 6 bases to trimming and J lost 6 bases; unmatched junction nucleotides: 17. This CDR3 is CASSPSKPGGPLEQYF. The CDR3 region has the DNA TGTGCCAGCAGCCCCTCGAAACCAGGGGGACCTCTCGAGCAGTACTTC.

The chain couples TRBV2 to TRBJ2-7; D remains unclear. Between the trimmed V and J ends, which lost 10 bases and 7 bases, there was a span of 17 bases. The CDR3 contains 12 residues. Germline lookup yields CDR1 SNHLY and CDR2 FYNNEI. CDR3 loop: CATFRVPEEQYF. In nucleotides, the CDR3 is TGTGCCACCTTCCGGGTTCCCGAGGAGCAGTACTTC.